A single sample gave rise to the 25 T cell receptor beta chains below, sequenced in a study of radiotherapy plus CTLA-4 blockade in lung cancer. TCRdb keeps only in-frame clones here, not all; method: immunoSEQ multiplex PCR. The repertoire includes 90,000 to 95,000 clones, roughly 80% of them detected once, and roughly 0.84% sits in the top ten. The sequencing used peripheral blood, collected from a patient treated with radiotherapy plus ipilimumab. These receptors all come from a human donor with non-small cell lung cancer who had stable disease on radiotherapy plus ipilimumab.

The chain recombines TRBV5-1 with TRBJ2-5; 10 bases match TRBD2. The CDR3 extends over 14 amino acids. Germline lookup yields CDR1 SGHRS and CDR2 YFSETQ. With 6 bases clipped from V and 5 bases from J, the junction kept 7 bases outside the gene matches. The CDR3 here is CASTSGRVGETQYF. CDR3 coding DNA: TGCGCCAGCACGAGCGGGAGGGTCGGTGAGACCCAGTACTTC.

This rearrangement joins TRBV6-1 to TRBJ2-1; D may be TRBD2 (5 bases). Germline assignment: CDR1 MNHNS and CDR2 SASEGT. This CDR3 contains 16 residues. The ends were cut back, 7 bases at V and 3 bases at J, with 19 bases in the middle. The CDR3 is CASTQAGVALYNEQFF. DNA of the CDR3: TGTGCCAGCACTCAAGCAGGAGTAGCGCTCTACAATGAGCAGTTCTTC.

In regard to this clone: The junction departs from germline at one end; a sequencing error may be responsible. The chain uses TRBV2 and TRBJ2-7; D is ambiguous. The CDR3 runs 12 residues. The germline CDR1 and CDR2 sequences are SNHLY and FYNNEI. CDR3 sequence: CASNTARPFGRF. The CDR3 DNA sequence: TGTGCCAGCAACACAGCCAGGCCATTTGGTAGATTC.

V and J are TRBV7-2 and TRBJ2-1; the D call may be TRBD1 or TRBD2 (6 bases each). The CDR3 contains 14 residues. The germline V gene encodes CDR1 SGHTA and CDR2 FQGNSA. Trimming took off 2 bases at V and 6 bases at J, with 11 bases between the two ends. The CDR3 is CASSLKGGGNEQFF. CDR3 DNA: TGTGCCAGCAGCTTAAAGGGGGGCGGCAATGAGCAGTTCTTC. The full variable domain, with the rest looked up from reference TRBV7-2 and TRBJ2-1, is GAGVSQSPSNKVTEKGKDVELRCDPISGHTALYWYRQSLGQGLEFLIYFQGNSAPDKSGLPSDRFSAERTGGSVSTLTIQRTQQEDSAVYLCASSLKGGGNEQFFGPGTRLTVL.

The chain combines TRBV2 with TRBJ2-5; D remains unclear. The length of the CDR3 is 14 residues. Between the trimmed V and J ends, which lost 2 bases and 2 bases, there was a span of 9 bases. Germline V gene sequence: CDR1 SNHLY, CDR2 FYNNEI. The CDR3 nucleotides read TGTGCCAGCAGTGAACCTCGCGGACAAGAGACCCAGTACTTC. Its protein product is CASSEPRGQETQYF.

The V and J genes are TRBV29-1 and TRBJ2-7, with D possibly matching TRBD1 (6 bases). Trimming stripped 7 bases from V and 5 bases from J, with 9 bases between. This CDR3 contains 10 residues. Per germline, CDR1 SQVTM and CDR2 ANQGSEA. The CDR3 DNA reads TGCAGCGCCGGACAGAACGAGCAGTACTTC. Protein product: CSAGQNEQYF.

This sequence joins TRBV18 and TRBJ2-1; the D is unclear. CDR3 size: 12 residues. CDR1 and CDR2 (germline): KGHSH, LQKENI. The V gene lost 4 bases and the J gene lost 7 bases, with 8 bases spanning the gap. The CDR3 sequence is CASSQSPNEQFF. The CDR3 nucleotides are TGTGCCAGCTCACAGAGCCCAAATGAGCAGTTCTTC.

CDR3 region: CASSLGGSTDTQYF. The CDR3 DNA is TGTGCCAGCAGCTTGGGCGGGAGCACAGATACGCAGTATTTT. The chain joins TRBV5-4 to TRBJ2-3; D is possibly TRBD2 (5 bases). The CDR3 has 14 amino acids. Germline CDR1 is SGHNT and CDR2 is YYREEE (reference sequence). V lost 0 bases and J 0 bases, leaving 5 bases between the germline ends.

The genes are TRBV7-2 and TRBJ2-3, with 10 bases fitting TRBD2. Per germline, CDR1 SGHTA and CDR2 FQGNSA. After removal of 2 bases from V and 4 bases from J, the junction contained 12 bases not matched to a gene. This CDR3 is 18 amino acids long. The CDR3 reads CASSLSSGGAIMSDTQYF. The CDR3, as DNA: TGTGCCAGCAGCTTATCGAGCGGGGGGGCAATAATGTCAGATACGCAGTATTTT.

This clone appeared once. The genes are TRBV5-1 and TRBJ2-3; D is perhaps TRBD1 or TRBD2 (5 bases each). Germline V gene data show CDR1 as SGHRS and CDR2 as YFSETQ. V lost 7 bases and J lost 4, with 19 bases in between. The CDR3 runs 15 residues. CDR3 sequence reads: CASGIGTVSADTQYF. The DNA of the CDR3 is TGCGCCAGCGGGATCGGGACGGTTAGCGCAGATACGCAGTATTTT.

The chain has TRBV19 and TRBJ1-1; 7 bases line up with TRBD1. Trimming took 2 bases from V and 2 from J; bases not matched to a gene: 5. The CDR3 consists of 15 residues. Per the germline V gene, CDR1 is LNHDA and CDR2 is SQIVND (reference sequence). The CDR3, as DNA: TGTGCCAGTAGTATATTTCCAGGGGGTAACACTGAAGCTTTCTTT. Translating it yields CASSIFPGGNTEAFF.

Regarding this clone: Other DNA sequences in the same sample also yield this CDR3. The chain links TRBV5-1 to TRBJ2-3; TRBD2 matches 8 bases. This CDR3 has 16 residues. With 1 base clipped from V and 2 bases from J, the junction kept 6 bases outside the gene matches. Germline values: CDR1 SGHRS, CDR2 YFSETQ. The CDR3 DNA sequence: TGCGCCAGCAGCTTGCTGGCGGGGGGCGCCACAGATACGCAGTATTTT. This sequence encodes CASSLLAGGATDTQYF.

The chain carries TRBV7-3 and TRBJ2-2; the D gene is possibly TRBD2 (5 bases). The V and J ends lost 4 bases and 5 bases respectively, with 11 bases between them. Germline-derived CDR1 and CDR2 are SGHTA and FQGTGA. The CDR3 length is 14 residues. The CDR3 sequence: CASSSLGGTGELFF. CDR3 sequence (DNA): TGTGCCAGCAGCTCCTTAGGAGGAACCGGGGAGCTGTTTTTT.

J is TRBJ2-3 and V is TRBV27; no definite D call. V dropped 5 bases and J dropped 3 bases, with 18 bases sitting between them. The CDR3 extends over 16 amino acids. The V gene's germline CDR1 is MNHEY and CDR2 SMNVEV (reference sequence). The CDR3 DNA reads as TGTGCCAGCAGTCGGCTACCCCCCCGGTGGACAGATACGCAGTATTTT. Translated: CASSRLPPRWTDTQYF.

This rearrangement joins TRBV29-1 to TRBJ2-7; D is possibly TRBD1 or TRBD2 (5 bases each). From germline, CDR1 is SQVTM and CDR2 ANQGSEA. The CDR3 totals 15 residues. Trimming shortened V by 6 bases and J by 0 bases, and 18 bases separated the two germline ends. The CDR3 region is CSVQSNWGNSYEQYF. CDR3 coding DNA: TGCAGCGTCCAATCCAACTGGGGGAACTCCTACGAGCAGTACTTC.

This clone was seen a single time. The chain carries TRBV28 and TRBJ1-6; 10 bases map to TRBD1. Germline V gene lookup returns CDR1 MDHEN and CDR2 SYDVKM. V shed 7 bases and J 5 bases; nucleotides not matched to a gene: 5. The CDR3 has 15 amino acids. The CDR3 DNA sequence: TGTGCCAGCAATTTCGGACAGGGGGATAATTCACCCCTCCACTTT. Translating it yields CASNFGQGDNSPLHF.

The V and J genes are TRBV7-9 and TRBJ2-7; D is possibly TRBD1 (5 bases). This CDR3 has 17 amino acids. From germline, CDR1 is SEHNR and CDR2 FQNEAQ (reference sequence). V was clipped by 5 bases and J by 0 bases, with 20 bases between them. The CDR3 spells CASSAPPDIASSYEQYF. The CDR3 nucleotides read TGTGCCAGCAGCGCCCCCCCGGACATCGCCAGCTCCTACGAGCAGTACTTC.

The chain combines TRBV28 with TRBJ1-5; D remains unclear. Looked up from germline, CDR1 is MDHEN and CDR2 is SYDVKM. V was trimmed by 7 bases and J by 3 bases, leaving 7 bases between them. CDR3 length: 12 residues. CDR3 region: CASTSPNQPQHF. For the CDR3, the DNA is TGTGCCAGCACCTCTCCCAATCAGCCCCAGCATTTT.

The chain joins TRBV19 to TRBJ1-6; D possibly corresponds to TRBD1 (6 bases). The V gene's germline CDR1 is LNHDA and CDR2 SQIVND (reference sequence). V was shortened by 6 bases and J by 0 bases, with 12 bases between the two germline ends. This CDR3 comprises 16 residues. CDR3 sequence: CASRDDRSSYNSPLHF. The CDR3 DNA reads TGTGCCAGTAGGGACGACAGGAGCTCCTATAATTCACCCCTCCACTTT. The variable domain in full, completed from reference TRBV19 and TRBJ1-6, reads DGGITQSPKYLFRKEGQNVTLSCEQNLNHDAMYWYRQDPGQGLRLIYYSQIVNDFQKGDIAEGYSVSREKKESFPLTVTSAQKNPTAFYLCASRDDRSSYNSPLHFGNGTRLTVT.

This clone came up a few times. The chain combines TRBV6-5 with TRBJ1-5; possible D gene TRBD1, 5 bases. The germline V gene encodes CDR1 MNHEY and CDR2 SVGAGI. The CDR3 runs to 14 residues. Trimming shortened V by 6 bases and J by 7 bases, and 16 bases separated the two germline ends. CDR3 nucleotides: TGTGCCAGCAGACTCCAGGGAACTGAACAGCCCCAGCATTTT. Encoded protein: CASRLQGTEQPQHF.

V and J are TRBV5-8 and TRBJ1-5, with 9 bases lining up with TRBD1. The germline V gene has CDR1 SGHTS and CDR2 YDEGEE. This CDR3 has 15 residues. With 2 bases clipped from V and 4 bases from J, the junction kept 4 bases outside the gene matches. The CDR3, as DNA: TGTGCCAGCAGCTTAAAGACAGGGGGGAATCAGCCCCAGCATTTT. Protein product: CASSLKTGGNQPQHF.

CDR3 protein: CAWSAGTNEKLFF. Written as DNA, the CDR3 is TGTGCCTGGAGTGCGGGGACTAATGAAAAACTGTTTTTT. The chain carries TRBV30 and TRBJ1-4; D not resolved. The CDR3 is 13 residues long. The germline V gene has CDR1 GTSNPN and CDR2 SVGIG (reference sequence). Trimming took off 1 base at V and 2 bases at J, with 5 bases between the two ends.

This chain uses TRBV2 with TRBJ2-7; TRBD2 agrees at 7 bases. This CDR3 is 11 amino acids long. V gave up 7 bases and J gave up 3 bases; unmatched junction bases: 0. CDR1 is SNHLY, CDR2 FYNNEI, per germline. CDR3 residues: CASKRDYEQYF. Here the CDR3 DNA reads TGTGCCAGCAAGCGGGACTACGAGCAGTACTTC.

The chain recombines TRBV11-2 with TRBJ2-1; D uncertain. With 5 bases removed from V and 2 bases from J, the gap between germline ends came to 13 bases. Germline values: CDR1 SGHAT, CDR2 FQNNGV. The CDR3 totals 15 residues. CDR3 sequence reads: CASSPDHSPYNEQFF. The CDR3 bases are TGTGCCAGCAGCCCAGATCATTCCCCCTACAATGAGCAGTTCTTC.

The chain recombines TRBV6-5 with TRBJ2-3, with D maybe TRBD1 (6 bases). This CDR3 is 16 amino acids long. Germline-derived CDR1 and CDR2 are MNHEY and SVGAGI. V lost 4 bases to trimming and J lost 1 base, with 15 bases between them. The chain's CDR3 is CASSSSRGRGTDTQYF. The DNA of the CDR3 is TGTGCCAGCAGTTCTTCCAGGGGCCGAGGCACAGATACGCAGTATTTT.